These 16 T cell receptor beta chains came from one sample sequenced in a study of cytomegalovirus exposure and HLA in healthy donors. Researchers ran the PCR with 60 Vbeta and 13 Jbeta primers. TCRdb's table, derived via immunoSEQ multiplex PCR, lists solely in-frame clones and lacks some. This sample carries roughly 250,000 clones, just under 85% of them seen once, and the ten largest clones take 1.5% to 2%. Material for sequencing was PBMCs. These receptors were taken from a woman aged 35 to 49 in good health and CMV-seropositive.

The chain is built from TRBV28 and TRBJ1-1; 8 bases are a match to TRBD1. J lost 5 bases, V lost 2 bases, and 10 bases had no gene match. This CDR3 region has 16 residues. Germline V CDR1 and CDR2: MDHEN, SYDVKM. CDR3 sequence: CASSLISGGAGTEAFF. DNA for the CDR3: TGTGCCAGCAGTTTAATTTCAGGGGGCGCGGGGACTGAAGCTTTCTTT.

This clone was seen more than once but under ten times. One end of the junction fails to match germline, which may point to a read error. The rearrangement links TRBV7-9 to TRBJ2-1; D perhaps matches TRBD1 (6 bases). Germline V lookup: CDR1 SEHNR, CDR2 FQNEAQ (reference sequence). The CDR3 runs to 11 residues. This chain's CDR3 is CSSSLDREQFF. The CDR3 DNA sequence: TGTTCCAGCAGCTTAGACAGGGAGCAGTTCTTC. Full variable domain (rest looked up from reference TRBV7-9 and TRBJ2-1): DTGVSQNPRHKITKRGQNVTFRCDPISEHNRLYWYRQTLGQGPEFLTYFQNEAQLEKSRLLSDRFSAERPKGSFSTLEIQRTEQGDSAMYLCSSSLDREQFFGPGTRLTVL.

Only one count was recorded for this clone. J is TRBJ2-2 and V is TRBV11-2; unclear D gene. CDR3 size: 13 residues. Per germline, CDR1 SGHAT and CDR2 FQNNGV. V lost 1 base, J lost 5 bases, and 5 bases lay in between. CDR3 DNA sequence: TGTGCCAGCAGCTTAGGCGGTACCGGGGAGCTGTTTTTT. Translation gives CASSLGGTGELFF.

The CDR3 bases are TGTGCCAGCAGCTCGGCCGCGACAACAACGGGCACAGATACGCAGTATTTT. Protein: CASSSAATTTGTDTQYF. The chain joins TRBV28 to TRBJ2-3; D gene ambiguous. Germline CDR1 reads MDHEN; CDR2 reads SYDVKM. CDR3 size: 17 residues. V lost 6 bases, J lost 1 base, and 20 bases lay in between.

The chain uses TRBV10-3 and TRBJ2-7; 8 bases match TRBD1. This CDR3 has 17 amino acids. The trim removed 0 bases at V and 2 bases at J, leaving 9 bases unmatched. Germline V CDR1 and CDR2: ENHRY, SYGVKD. CDR3 region: CAISESTGTGKAYEQYF. In nucleotides, the CDR3 is TGTGCCATCAGTGAGTCGACTGGGACAGGTAAAGCCTACGAGCAGTACTTC.

The chain combines TRBV6-4 with TRBJ2-1; perhaps TRBD2 as D (5 bases). V was pared by 6 bases and J by 10 bases, with 19 bases between. The germline V gene has CDR1 MRHNA and CDR2 SNTAGT. This CDR3 contains 14 residues. CDR3 in amino acids: CASSPGTSGVEQFF. CDR3 nucleotide sequence: TGTGCCAGCAGCCCGGGAACTAGTGGAGTCGAGCAGTTCTTC.

A single count supports this clone. The chain carries TRBV28 and TRBJ1-5; D remains ambiguous. Germline V gene sequence: CDR1 MDHEN, CDR2 SYDVKM. The CDR3 has 12 amino acids. V gave up 1 base and J gave up 14 bases, with 12 bases separating them. CDR3 region: CASSLLGLPEHF. In DNA form, the CDR3 reads TGTGCCAGCAGTTTATTGGGCCTCCCTGAGCATTTT.

V is TRBV28 and J is TRBJ1-1; D unresolved. Trimming removed 3 bases at V and 3 bases at J, with 8 bases between. Germline lookup yields CDR1 MDHEN and CDR2 SYDVKM. This CDR3 has 13 amino acids. The CDR3 loop is CASSLVAYTEAFF. DNA of the CDR3: TGTGCCAGCAGTTTGGTTGCGTACACTGAAGCTTTCTTT. Full variable domain (rest looked up from reference TRBV28 and TRBJ1-1): DVKVTQSSRYLVKRTGEKVFLECVQDMDHENMFWYRQDPGLGLRLIYFSYDVKMKEKGDIPEGYSVSREKKERFSLILESASTNQTSMYLCASSLVAYTEAFFGQGTRLTVV.

V gene TRBV28 combines with J gene TRBJ1-1; D gene ambiguous. Trimming left V 3 bases short and J 1 base short, with 3 bases between. There are 12 residues in the CDR3. Per germline, CDR1 MDHEN and CDR2 SYDVKM. In nucleotides, the CDR3 is TGTGCCAGCAGTTTGGCGAACACTGAAGCTTTCTTT. Its protein product is CASSLANTEAFF.

There are a few counts of this clone. The chain recombines TRBV28 with TRBJ2-1; 7 bases align to TRBD2. V trimming: 5 bases; J trimming: 10 bases; junction bases outside the gene matches: 17. The CDR3 runs to 16 residues. The germline V gene has CDR1 MDHEN and CDR2 SYDVKM. DNA of the CDR3: TGTGCCAGCAGTCCCTCGGGGGGTAGCGGTGGAAAGGAGCAGTTCTTC. Encoded protein: CASSPSGGSGGKEQFF.

The chain has TRBV5-1 and TRBJ1-2; 7 bases line up with TRBD1. V lost 4 bases to trimming and J lost 8 bases; unmatched junction nucleotides: 14. The CDR3 totals 15 residues. Germline loops: CDR1 SGHRS, CDR2 YFSETQ. The CDR3 nucleotides are TGCGCCAGCAGCCTGCTTCCGACAGGGACGAACGGCTACACCTTC. It specifies CASSLLPTGTNGYTF.

The genes are TRBV5-4 and TRBJ2-7, with a possible D match to TRBD1 (6 bases). From germline, CDR1 is SGHNT and CDR2 YYREEE (reference sequence). V lost 2 bases, J lost 4 bases, and 7 bases lay in between. There are 12 residues in the CDR3. The CDR3 region is CASSFGQYEQYF. The CDR3 nucleotides are TGTGCCAGCAGCTTCGGACAGTACGAGCAGTACTTC.

The chain couples TRBV21-1 to TRBJ2-5; the table gives TRBD2 as D, unverified against the DNA. TRBV21-1 is a listed pseudogene. The CDR3 totals 16 residues. The CDR3 DNA reads as TGTGCCAGCAGCTCACAATCGGGACTAGCGGCCGAGACCCAGTACTTC. Translated, it gives CASSSQSGLAAETQYF.

V and J are TRBV29-1 and TRBJ2-1; 8 bases line up with TRBD2. Per germline, CDR1 SQVTM and CDR2 ANQGSEA. The CDR3 totals 14 residues. J was trimmed by 4 bases and V by 5 bases; bases with no gene match: 7. The CDR3 bases are TGCAGCGTTAAACGGGAGGGCCGATACAATGAGCAGTTCTTC. Its protein product is CSVKREGRYNEQFF.

V usage is TRBV6-1 and J usage is TRBJ1-2; a possible D gene is TRBD1 (5 bases). The CDR3 covers 14 residues. The V end was cut by 0 bases, the J end by 8 bases, with 13 bases between. Germline CDR1 is MNHNS and CDR2 is SASEGT. Here the CDR3 DNA reads TGTGCCAGCAGTGAAGCTTCGGGGGGTCAAGGCTACACCTTC. Protein product: CASSEASGGQGYTF.

The chain is built from TRBV6-1 and TRBJ1-4; 7 bases align to TRBD1. CDR3 length: 15 amino acids. V lost 6 bases to trimming and J lost 3 bases; unmatched junction nucleotides: 7. The germline V gene encodes CDR1 MNHNS and CDR2 SASEGT. This CDR3 reads CASRRTGDPNEKLFF. In nucleotides, the CDR3 is TGTGCCAGCAGGAGAACAGGGGACCCTAATGAAAAACTGTTTTTT.